These 29 T cell receptor beta chains share one sample of origin, sequenced in a study of breast tumors, draining lymph nodes, adjacent tissues. Samples came from axillary lymph nodes draining the breast cancer. TCRdb re-called the multiplex PCR reads through MiXCR, storing one row per CDR3 protein. The sample includes about 300,000 distinct CDR3 sequences, around 31% of them seen just once. Sequencing was done on a sample of axillary lymph node tissue. These receptors originate from a female donor with breast cancer. Some clones in this sample may be carry-over from other donors' samples.

This chain links TRBV9 with TRBJ2-1, with D hard to call. The ends were cut back, 0 bases at V and 13 bases at J, with 8 bases in the middle. The CDR3 is 11 residues long. Per the germline V gene, CDR1 is SGDLS and CDR2 is YYNGEE. The CDR3 DNA sequence: TGTGCCAGCAGCGTAGGGGCAGAACAGTTCTTC. Protein: CASSVGAEQFF.

The CDR3 DNA sequence: TGTGCCAGCTCACCGCCGGGACGGAATTATGGCTACACCTTC. This translates into CASSPPGRNYGYTF. This chain uses TRBV18 with TRBJ1-2, with D tentatively TRBD1 (5 bases). CDR3 length equals 14 residues. Trimming cost V 3 bases and J 5 bases, with 13 bases left between them. Per germline, CDR1 KGHSH and CDR2 LQKENI.

This clonotype was counted at least ten times. The chain joins TRBV10-3 to TRBJ2-7; D perhaps matches TRBD1 (6 bases). From germline, CDR1 is ENHRY and CDR2 SYGVKD. This CDR3 has 17 residues. Between the trimmed V and J ends, which lost 4 bases and 0 bases, there was a span of 19 bases. The CDR3 DNA follows: TGTGCCATCAGTGGAAGAGGACAGCGAATTACCTCCTACGAGCAGTACTTC. This codes for CAISGRGQRITSYEQYF.

This clonotype was seen a handful of times. The junction departs from germline at one end; a sequencing error may be responsible. This CDR3 reads CTSSMIPQETFYNEQFF. In DNA, the CDR3 is TGTACCAGTAGTATGATCCCTCAGGAGACCTTCTACAATGAGCAGTTCTTC. The chain uses TRBV19 and TRBJ2-1, with D uncertain. CDR1 is LNHDA and CDR2 is SQIVND in the germline V gene (reference sequence). The CDR3 sequence is 17 residues long.

The CDR3 sequence: CASRLGTSGKIEQFF. The CDR3 DNA is TGTGCCAGCAGACTCGGGACTAGCGGGAAGATTGAGCAGTTCTTC. This rearrangement joins TRBV25-1 to TRBJ2-1; 13 nucleotides agree with TRBD2. The length of the CDR3 is 15 residues. The germline V gene encodes CDR1 MGHDK and CDR2 SYGVNS. V shed 6 bases and J 9 bases; nucleotides not matched to a gene: 8.

This clonotype came up many times. V usage is TRBV2 and J usage is TRBJ2-3; D gene unclear. Trimming removed 7 bases from V and 4 bases from J, with 6 bases in between. This CDR3 spans 11 amino acids. In germline, CDR1 is SNHLY, CDR2 FYNNEI. CDR3 in DNA: TGTGCCAGCATGACTGCAGATACGCAGTATTTT. This codes for CASMTADTQYF.

This clonotype was recorded many times. The genes are TRBV10-2 and TRBJ2-2, with D unclear. Trimming removed 10 bases at V and 0 bases at J, with 18 bases between. Germline V gives CDR1 WSHSY, CDR2 SAAADI. The CDR3 is 16 residues long. As DNA, the CDR3 is TGCGCCACCCTACCGTTTCAAGCCGCGAACACCGGGGAGCTGTTTTTT. This sequence encodes CATLPFQAANTGELFF.

This clonotype was found many times. The V and J genes are TRBV19 and TRBJ2-6; 7 nucleotides agree with TRBD1. There are 17 residues in the CDR3. Per germline, CDR1 LNHDA and CDR2 SQIVND (reference sequence). V lost 6 bases and J lost 0; bases outside the gene matches: 8. CDR3 sequence reads: CASSTGTASSGANVLTF. As DNA, the CDR3 is TGTGCCAGTAGCACCGGGACAGCCAGCTCTGGGGCCAACGTCCTGACTTTC.

This clonotype was detected many times. The CDR3 region has the DNA TGTGCCAGCAGCCAAGGAGGGAGTAGCGAAAAACTGTTTTTT. Encoded protein: CASSQGGSSEKLFF. The chain links TRBV3-1 to TRBJ1-4, with no clear D. The CDR3 spans 14 residues. The V and J ends lost 1 base and 8 bases respectively, with 11 bases between them. Germline V gene data show CDR1 as LGHDT and CDR2 as YNNKEL (reference sequence).

This clonotype showed up many times. The chain links TRBV28 to TRBJ1-6; no firm D call. V gave up 10 bases and J gave up 7 bases, with 5 bases separating them. The CDR3 contains 10 residues. The germline V gene has CDR1 MDHEN and CDR2 SYDVKM. Written as DNA, the CDR3 is TGTGCCATAGGGAATTCACCCCTCCACTTT. This codes for CAIGNSPLHF.

In its sample, this clonotype was seen many times. The rearrangement joins TRBV7-8 to TRBJ2-7, with D uncertain. From germline, CDR1 is SGHVS and CDR2 FQNEAQ. This CDR3 contains 15 residues. Trimming cost V 1 base and J 0 bases, with 10 bases left between them. The CDR3 spells CASSLEGDSSYEQYF. CDR3 coding DNA: TGTGCCAGCAGCTTAGAAGGTGATAGCTCCTACGAGCAGTACTTC.

This clonotype has a handful of counts. This sequence joins TRBV5-8 and TRBJ1-3; TRBD1 aligns across 11 bases. Germline V lookup: CDR1 SGHTS, CDR2 YDEGEE. V was clipped by 4 bases and J by 3 bases; unmatched bases: 3. This CDR3 comprises 15 residues. This CDR3 is CASSPDRGLGNTIYF. CDR3 nucleotides: TGTGCCAGCAGCCCGGACAGGGGGCTTGGAAACACCATATATTTT.

In regard to this clonotype: The CDR3 end shows no conserved phenylalanine or tryptophan, and so a read error is likely. The rearrangement links TRBV5-1 to TRBJ2-1; D ambiguous. The CDR3 extends over 16 amino acids. V lost 4 bases and J lost 5, with 19 bases in between. Germline CDR1 SGHRS, CDR2 YFSETQ. For the CDR3, the DNA is TGCGCCAGCAGCACCCTTTGGCAAGCAGGTAACAATGAGCAGTTCCTC. Translating gives CASSTLWQAGNNEQFL.

Of note for this clonotype: Given a much more abundant clone one base away, this may be a read error. This chain links TRBV11-3 with TRBJ2-1; no clear D gene. Germline V gene lookup returns CDR1 SGHNT and CDR2 YENEEA. CDR3 length: 15 residues. V lost 0 bases, J lost 9 bases, and 15 bases lay in between. CDR3 protein: CASSLDRASISEQFF. The CDR3 coding sequence is TGTGCCAGCAGCTTAGATCGGGCTAGTATCAGTGAGCAGTTCTTC.

Concerning this clonotype itself: The junction differs from germline at one of its ends, possibly a read error. This sequence joins TRBV7-7 and TRBJ2-3; 14 bases are shared with TRBD2. Germline V lookup: CDR1 SSHAT, CDR2 FNYEAQ (reference sequence). The CDR3 sequence is 22 residues long. CDR3 residues: CASSVDTRSGLAGGISTDTQYF. The CDR3, as DNA: TGTGCTAGCAGCGTTGATACGAGAAGTGGACTAGCGGGAGGTATTAGCACAGATACGCAGTATTTT.

Concerning this clonotype itself: This may arise from a read error, as a much more abundant clone is one base away. The genes are TRBV11-2 and TRBJ2-3, with 9 bases lining up with TRBD1. With V trimmed by 5 bases and J by 5 bases, 8 bases remained unmatched. This CDR3 has 15 amino acids. Germline V lookup: CDR1 SGHAT, CDR2 FQNNGV. CDR3 region: CASSRRTGAQDTQYF. Written as DNA, the CDR3 is TGTGCCAGCAGCCGCAGGACAGGGGCACAAGATACGCAGTATTTT.

This clonotype was seen only a few times. A single base separates this from a much larger clone, so it may be a read error. The V and J genes are TRBV20-1 and TRBJ1-3, with D hard to call. The germline V gene has CDR1 DFQATT and CDR2 SNEGSKA (reference sequence). The CDR3 has 12 residues. The CDR3 here is CSARELGNTTYF. The CDR3 DNA reads as TGCAGTGCTAGAGAGCTTGGAAACACCACATATTTT.

The chain couples TRBV2 to TRBJ2-1, with 7 positions matching TRBD2. The germline CDR1 and CDR2 sequences are SNHLY and FYNNEI. The CDR3 extends over 15 amino acids. V dropped 9 bases and J dropped 10; count of bases not matched to a gene: 18. The chain's CDR3 is CASPPREAGSYEQFF. CDR3 in DNA: TGTGCCAGTCCTCCCCGGGAGGCCGGCTCCTACGAGCAGTTCTTC.

This sequence joins TRBV7-3 and TRBJ2-2; 7 positions agree with TRBD2. CDR3 length: 14 residues. V shed 5 bases, J shed 7 bases, and the junction held 7 bases outside the gene matches. CDR1 and CDR2 (germline): SGHTA, FQGTGA. The CDR3 protein is CASSPLGGDGELFF. CDR3 sequence (DNA): TGTGCCAGCAGCCCCCTGGGGGGGGACGGGGAGCTGTTTTTT. The full variable domain, rest sourced from reference TRBV7-3 and TRBJ2-2, is GAGVSQTPSNKVTEKGKYVELRCDPISGHTALYWYRQSLGQGPEFLIYFQGTGAADDSGLPNDRFFAVRPEGSVSTLKIQRTERGDSAVYLCASSPLGGDGELFFGEGSRLTVL.

The chain recombines TRBV7-9 with TRBJ1-5; possible D gene TRBD1, 6 bases. This CDR3 contains 17 residues. The V end lost 0 bases, the J end lost 11 bases, and 23 bases lay between the germline ends. The germline gives CDR1 SEHNR, CDR2 FQNEAQ (reference sequence). CDR3 in amino acids: CASSLAPQGVSKETQHF. The CDR3 DNA reads TGTGCCAGCAGCTTAGCCCCACAGGGAGTCTCCAAAGAGACCCAGCATTTT.

The gene calls are TRBV29-1 and TRBJ2-1; 16 bases line up with TRBD2. The CDR3 consists of 18 residues. V shed 4 bases, J shed 4 bases, and the junction held 10 bases outside the gene matches. The germline V gene encodes CDR1 SQVTM and CDR2 ANQGSEA. The CDR3 sequence: CSVAPPGTSGRVYNEQFF. The CDR3 DNA reads as TGCAGCGTTGCCCCCCCAGGGACTAGCGGGAGGGTGTACAATGAGCAGTTCTTC.

The table lists this clonotype with many counts. The chain joins TRBV10-3 to TRBJ2-5; TRBD1 matches 10 bases. There are 14 residues in the CDR3. The germline V gene has CDR1 ENHRY and CDR2 SYGVKD. Losses at the gene ends were 8 bases for V and 2 bases for J; bases not matched to a gene: 5. The CDR3 reads CAIGLGQGQETQYF. The CDR3 coding sequence is TGTGCCATCGGGCTGGGACAGGGGCAAGAGACCCAGTACTTC.

This clonotype turned up a few times. The chain joins TRBV27 to TRBJ2-3; tentative D call: TRBD1 (6 bases). In germline, CDR1 is MNHEY, CDR2 SMNVEV (reference sequence). This CDR3 contains 14 residues. Trimming removed 1 base from V and 8 bases from J, with 13 bases in between. CDR3 residues: CASSLLGTKSTQYF. CDR3 nucleotides: TGTGCCAGCAGTTTATTAGGGACAAAGTCTACGCAGTATTTT.

Comment on this clonotype: It is likely a read error, because the conserved phenylalanine at the end of the CDR3 is missing. Here the CDR3 reads CASSSGTTYGYTS. The CDR3 DNA sequence: TGTGCCAGCAGCTCCGGGACCACATATGGCTACACCTCC. This chain links TRBV7-6 with TRBJ1-2, with a possible D match to TRBD1 (5 bases). Trimming left V 4 bases short and J 5 bases short, with 11 bases between. The CDR3 is 13 amino acids. Germline V gene lookup returns CDR1 SGHVS and CDR2 FNYEAQ.

This clonotype was detected ten times or more. The genes are TRBV9 and TRBJ2-7; tentative D call: TRBD2 (6 bases). The germline CDR1 and CDR2 sequences are SGDLS and YYNGEE. This CDR3 is 14 amino acids long. V lost 0 bases and J 7 bases, leaving 14 bases between the germline ends. The CDR3 DNA is TGTGCCAGCAGCGTAGTGGGGGAGGCGGGGGAGCAGTACTTC. Protein product: CASSVVGEAGEQYF. Looking up the rest from reference TRBV9 and TRBJ2-7 gives the full variable domain: DSGVTQTPKHLITATGQRVTLRCSPRSGDLSVYWYQQSLDQGLQFLIQYYNGEERAKGNILERFSAQQFPDLHSELNLSSLELGDSALYFCASSVVGEAGEQYFGPGTRLTVT.

This clonotype has a count of ten or more. The chain combines TRBV5-4 with TRBJ2-2; perhaps TRBD1 as D (6 bases). CDR3 length: 16 residues. The germline V and J ends were trimmed by 5 bases and 4 bases, with 18 bases remaining between them. CDR1 SGHNT and CDR2 YYREEE come from the germline V gene (reference sequence). The CDR3 here is CASRRVGARSTGELFF. In DNA form, the CDR3 reads TGTGCCAGCAGGAGGGTGGGGGCCCGATCCACCGGGGAGCTGTTTTTT.

This clonotype is a singleton in its sample. The CDR3 sequence is CSVTRTGDTEAFF. In DNA, the CDR3 is TGCAGCGTTACGCGGACAGGGGACACTGAAGCTTTCTTT. The rearrangement joins TRBV29-1 to TRBJ1-1; the match to TRBD1 covers 9 bases. Germline CDR1 is SQVTM and CDR2 is ANQGSEA. V lost 5 bases and J lost 3; bases outside the gene matches: 4. The CDR3 has 13 amino acids.

This clonotype was observed at least ten times. The V gene is TRBV7-6, the J gene TRBJ2-7; the D gene is possibly TRBD2 (6 bases). Looked up from germline, CDR1 is SGHVS and CDR2 is FNYEAQ. The CDR3 spans 14 residues. Deletions cut 5 bases from V and 2 bases from J, with 13 bases between. The CDR3 region has the DNA TGTGCCAGCAGCGACGGGAGTCTACCCTACGAGCAGTACTTC. It codes for CASSDGSLPYEQYF.

This clonotype was seen at least ten times. J is TRBJ2-7 and V is TRBV11-3; TRBD2 is a possible D gene (5 bases). This CDR3 spans 14 amino acids. From germline, CDR1 is SGHNT and CDR2 YENEEA. The V and J ends lost 6 bases and 1 base respectively, with 13 bases between them. The CDR3: CASRGSGESYEQYF. In DNA, the CDR3 is TGTGCCAGCAGAGGGAGTGGGGAGTCCTACGAGCAGTACTTC.